A single T cell receptor beta chain is shown here with its context. The method was immunoSEQ multiplex PCR; TCRdb's version includes in-frame clones alone and lacks a portion of them. The sample shows some 110,000 clones, around 83% of them seen only once. The data belong to a study of T cell responses to AZD1222 COVID-19 vaccine. The source material was peripheral blood, sampled 28 days after the second AZD1222 dose. This TCR was recovered from an adult who received the AZD1222 COVID-19 vaccine.

The chain's CDR3 is CATTGTGGLPGELFF. The DNA for the CDR3 is TGTGCCACCACCGGGACAGGGGGCTTGCCCGGGGAGCTGTTTTTT. This chain connects TRBV24-1 to TRBJ2-2; 12 nucleotides align to TRBD1. The CDR3 length is 15 residues. The ends lost 8 bases at V and 6 bases at J; junction bases unmatched: 6. Germline CDR1 is KGHDR and CDR2 is SFDVKD.